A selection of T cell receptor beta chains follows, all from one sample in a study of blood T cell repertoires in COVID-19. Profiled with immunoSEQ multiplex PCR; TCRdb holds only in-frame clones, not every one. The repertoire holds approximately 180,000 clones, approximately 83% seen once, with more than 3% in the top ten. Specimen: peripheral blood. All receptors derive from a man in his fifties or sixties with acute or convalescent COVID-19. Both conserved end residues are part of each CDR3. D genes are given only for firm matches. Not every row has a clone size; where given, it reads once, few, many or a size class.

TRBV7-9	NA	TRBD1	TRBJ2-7	TGTGCCAGCAGCCATCAGGGGGCTCAGTACGAGCAGTACTTC	CASSHQGAQYEQYF
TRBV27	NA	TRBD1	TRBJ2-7	TGTGCCAGCAGTATGACAGGGCCCTACGAGCAGTACTTC	CASSMTGPYEQYF
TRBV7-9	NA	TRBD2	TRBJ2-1	TGTGCCAGCAGCCCCAACTTAGGCGGGAGCTCCTACAATGAGCAGTTCTTC	CASSPNLGGSSYNEQFF
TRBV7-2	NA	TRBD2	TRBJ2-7	TGTGCCAGCAGCTTAGCGGGGTTAGCGGGAGGGCCAAGCTCCTACGAGCAGTACTTC	CASSLAGLAGGPSSYEQYF
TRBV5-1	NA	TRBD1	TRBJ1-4	TGCGCCAGCAGCTCTACAGGGGGCGCTGGTGAAAAACTGTTTTTT	CASSSTGGAGEKLFF
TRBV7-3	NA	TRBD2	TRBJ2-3	TGTGCCAGCAGCCGAGGGACTAGCGGGAGGAGCAATACGCAGTATTTT	CASSRGTSGRSNTQYF
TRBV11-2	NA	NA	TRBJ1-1	TGTGCCAGCAGCTTAGGCGCAGGGAACACTGAAGCTTTCTTT	CASSLGAGNTEAFF
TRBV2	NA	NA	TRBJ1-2	TGTGCCAGCAGCCAACCGGGTCTCCCCCCTTCGTTT	CASSQPGLPPSF
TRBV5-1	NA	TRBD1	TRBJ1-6	TGCGCCAGCAGCCCGGGGACAGGGCCTTCACCCCTCCACTTT	CASSPGTGPSPLHF
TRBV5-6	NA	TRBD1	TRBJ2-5	TGTGCCAGCAGCTTGTACAGGGGAGAGACCCAGTACTTC	CASSLYRGETQYF
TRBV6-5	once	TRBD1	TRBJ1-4	TGTGCCAGCAGGACAGGGGATACTAATGAAAAACTGTTTTTT	CASRTGDTNEKLFF
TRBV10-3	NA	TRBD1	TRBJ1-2	TGTGCCATCAGCCCCGGGACAGGGAGCGGCTACACCTTC	CAISPGTGSGYTF
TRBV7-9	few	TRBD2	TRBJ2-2	TGTGCCAGCAGCTTTCTTCCGGGGGGGAACACCGGGGAGCTGTTTTTT	CASSFLPGGNTGELFF
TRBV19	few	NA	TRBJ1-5	TGTGCCAGTAGGCCGACAGGCAGGGGCAATCAGCCCCAGCATTTT	CASRPTGRGNQPQHF
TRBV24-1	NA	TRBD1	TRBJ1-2	TGTGCCACCAGTGATCCGGACAGGGGGATTGGCTACACCTTC	CATSDPDRGIGYTF